Each of the 23 T cell receptor beta chains below was sequenced from the same sample in a study of T-cell reconstitution after alpha-beta-depleted transplantation in children. The library targeted TCRbeta and was prepared with unique molecular identifiers. In TCRdb, the PCR reads were re-called with MiXCR into one record per CDR3 protein. The data show roughly 500,000 distinct CDR3 sequences, around a third seen once. This sample comprised PBMCs from the stem cell graft donor, obtained from the stem cell graft. These receptors all come from a human donor who donated a stem cell graft to a child with aplastic anemia.

This clonotype was observed a single time. The chain uses TRBV5-1 and TRBJ2-2, with D perhaps TRBD1 (5 bases). CDR3 length: 15 amino acids. Germline V CDR1 and CDR2: SGHRS, YFSETQ. V was clipped by 0 bases and J by 4 bases, with 10 bases between them. The CDR3 protein is CASSLEGFFTGELFF. DNA for the CDR3: TGCGCCAGCAGCTTGGAGGGGTTTTTCACCGGGGAGCTGTTTTTT. Drawing the rest from reference TRBV5-1 and TRBJ2-2, the complete variable domain is KAGVTQTPRYLIKTRGQQVTLSCSPISGHRSVSWYQQTPGQGLQFLFEYFSETQRNKGNFPGRFSGRQFSNSRSEMNVSTLELGDSALYLCASSLEGFFTGELFFGEGSRLTVL.

The V gene is TRBV11-3, the J gene TRBJ2-3, with TRBD1 matching 11 bases. The V and J ends lost 4 bases and 1 base, in that order; junction bases with no gene match: 4. Germline lookup yields CDR1 SGHNT and CDR2 YENEEA. The CDR3 sequence is 16 residues long. In DNA, the CDR3 is TGTGCCAGCAGCTCCCGGACAGGGGGCGGCACAGATACGCAGTATTTT. The encoded protein is CASSSRTGGGTDTQYF.

This chain connects TRBV10-3 to TRBJ1-2; D is unclear. Germline values: CDR1 ENHRY, CDR2 SYGVKD. The CDR3 is made up of 12 amino acids. V shed 8 bases and J shed 2 bases, with 9 bases lying between them. CDR3 region: CAIADGNYGYTF. As DNA, the CDR3 is TGTGCCATCGCGGACGGAAACTATGGCTACACCTTC.

The sample holds a few counts of this clonotype. This chain joins TRBV5-6 and TRBJ1-5; possibly TRBD1 for D (5 bases). The CDR3 loop spans 16 amino acids. The germline V and J ends were trimmed by 0 bases and 3 bases, with 13 bases remaining between them. The germline CDR1 and CDR2 sequences are SGHDT and YYEEEE. The CDR3 loop reads CASSLAQGVYNQPQHF. In DNA, the CDR3 is TGTGCCAGCAGCTTGGCCCAGGGCGTCTACAATCAGCCCCAGCATTTT.

The chain joins TRBV2 to TRBJ2-2; 11 nucleotides agree with TRBD2. Germline-derived CDR1 and CDR2 are SNHLY and FYNNEI. The ends lost 7 bases at V and 1 base at J; junction bases unmatched: 2. The CDR3 length is 15 residues. The CDR3 DNA sequence: TGTGCCAGCACAGGACTAGCGGGGAACACCGGGGAGCTGTTTTTT. Protein: CASTGLAGNTGELFF.

CDR3 amino acids: CAAVALSNTEAFF. The CDR3 region has the DNA TGTGCCGCCGTCGCACTATCGAACACTGAAGCTTTCTTT. The chain recombines TRBV6-1 with TRBJ1-1, with D hard to call. Trimming took off 11 bases at V and 1 base at J, with 14 bases between the two ends. From germline, CDR1 is MNHNS and CDR2 SASEGT. This CDR3 has 13 residues.

The chain recombines TRBV20-1 with TRBJ2-1, with D possibly matching TRBD1 (5 bases). With 6 bases removed from V and 2 bases from J, the gap between germline ends came to 8 bases. This CDR3 is 12 amino acids long. Germline lookup yields CDR1 DFQATT and CDR2 SNEGSKA (reference sequence). CDR3 nucleotides: TGCAGTGCGAAGGACACCTACAATGAGCAGTTCTTC. It translates to CSAKDTYNEQFF.

The CDR3 sequence: CASSPTGIHSGNTIYF. The CDR3 region has the DNA TGTGCCAGCTCACCGACAGGGATCCACTCTGGAAACACCATATATTTT. The chain joins TRBV18 to TRBJ1-3, with 7 bases matching TRBD1. Germline V lookup: CDR1 KGHSH, CDR2 LQKENI. This CDR3 has 16 residues. The ends lost 3 bases at V and 0 bases at J; junction bases unmatched: 5.

J is TRBJ2-2 and V is TRBV4-3; 10 bases map to TRBD2. Germline-derived CDR1 and CDR2 are LGHNA and YSLEER. CDR3 length equals 15 residues. The V gene end was trimmed by 4 bases and the J gene end by 3 bases; junction bases not matched to a gene: 2. The CDR3 protein is CASSRAGGDTGELFF. The CDR3 coding sequence is TGCGCCAGCAGCCGAGCGGGAGGGGACACCGGGGAGCTGTTTTTT.

The chain couples TRBV7-8 to TRBJ2-7; 9 positions match TRBD2. With 10 bases clipped from V and 0 bases from J, the junction kept 4 bases outside the gene matches. The length of the CDR3 is 13 residues. Germline V CDR1 and CDR2: SGHVS, FQNEAQ. In nucleotides, the CDR3 is TGTGCCACCTCGACTAGCGGCTCCTACGAGCAGTACTTC. It yields the protein CATSTSGSYEQYF.

This clonotype was seen at least ten times. The chain uses TRBV20-1 and TRBJ2-2; D gene uncertain. Germline-derived CDR1 and CDR2 are DFQATT and SNEGSKA (reference sequence). V was trimmed by 3 bases and J by 2 bases, leaving 7 bases between them. The CDR3 covers 13 residues. The CDR3 spells CSASGVNTGELFF. DNA for the CDR3: TGCAGTGCTAGCGGTGTTAACACCGGGGAGCTGTTTTTT.

The chain joins TRBV12-3 or TRBV12-4 to TRBJ2-2, with D perhaps TRBD1 (5 bases). Trimming took off 6 bases at V and 1 base at J, with 12 bases between the two ends. The CDR3 is 15 amino acids. CDR3 in amino acids: CASRGVRRNTGELFF. CDR3 DNA sequence: TGTGCCAGCAGAGGGGTGCGGAGGAACACCGGGGAGCTGTTTTTT.

The rearrangement links TRBV7-7 to TRBJ2-1, with 10 bases identical to TRBD2. Trimming at V came to 6 bases and at J to 6 bases, leaving 14 bases not matched to a gene. This CDR3 comprises 17 residues. Germline CDR1 SSHAT, CDR2 FNYEAQ (reference sequence). The CDR3 nucleotides are TGTGCCAGCAGTACCTTGGGGGGGAGCGGGAGGGCCAATGAGCAGTTCTTC. It codes for CASSTLGGSGRANEQFF. The full variable domain, its missing parts supplied by reference TRBV7-7 and TRBJ2-1, is GAGVSQSPRYKVTKRGQDVTLRCDPISSHATLYWYQQALGQGPEFLTYFNYEAQPDKSGLPSDRFSAERPEGSISTLTIQRTEQRDSAMYRCASSTLGGSGRANEQFFGPGTRLTVL.

This clonotype was recorded a few times. The rearrangement joins TRBV12-3 or TRBV12-4 to TRBJ2-5; D possibly corresponds to TRBD1 (6 bases). The germline V and J ends were trimmed by 2 bases and 5 bases, with 9 bases remaining between them. The CDR3 is made up of 13 amino acids. The CDR3: CASSLRGWETQYF. CDR3 coding DNA: TGTGCCAGCAGTTTAAGGGGGTGGGAGACCCAGTACTTC.

The chain recombines TRBV4-2 with TRBJ2-1, with D unclear. CDR3 length: 15 residues. Per germline, CDR1 LGHNA and CDR2 YNFKEQ. Deletions cut 2 bases from V and 2 bases from J, with 10 bases between. As DNA, the CDR3 is TGTGCCAGCAGCCAAAATCTGGCCACCTACAATGAGCAGTTCTTC. This sequence encodes CASSQNLATYNEQFF.

V gene TRBV27 combines with J gene TRBJ2-1; 13 positions agree with TRBD2. The CDR3 is made up of 18 amino acids. V dropped 2 bases and J dropped 3; count of bases not matched to a gene: 7. In germline, CDR1 is MNHEY, CDR2 SMNVEV (reference sequence). This chain's CDR3 is CASSLRGGLAGYYNEQFF. The CDR3 nucleotides read TGTGCCAGCAGTTTAAGGGGGGGACTAGCGGGGTACTACAATGAGCAGTTCTTC.

V usage is TRBV14 and J usage is TRBJ2-2; no definite D call. The V gene lost 0 bases and the J gene lost 5 bases, with 7 bases spanning the gap. Germline-derived CDR1 and CDR2 are SGHDN and FVKESK. This CDR3 has 14 amino acids. CDR3 amino acids: CASSQDIRTGELFF. The DNA for the CDR3 is TGTGCCAGCAGCCAAGATATCCGGACCGGGGAGCTGTTTTTT.

Only a few counts were recorded for this clonotype. The V call is TRBV11-3, the J call TRBJ2-1; D possibly corresponds to TRBD2 (6 bases). This CDR3 has 14 amino acids. Deletions cut 5 bases from V and 6 bases from J, with 14 bases between. Germline CDR1 SGHNT, CDR2 YENEEA. The CDR3 loop is CASSHRLGGNEQFF. CDR3 nucleotide sequence: TGTGCCAGCAGCCATCGTTTGGGGGGCAATGAGCAGTTCTTC.

This clonotype was seen a handful of times. V usage is TRBV12-3 or TRBV12-4 and J usage is TRBJ1-5; no clear D. The CDR3 is made up of 15 amino acids. Trimming shortened V by 5 bases and J by 5 bases, and 16 bases separated the two germline ends. DNA of the CDR3: TGTGCCAGCAGTGTGTGGACGCCCAGAGATCAGCCCCAGCATTTT. Translated, it gives CASSVWTPRDQPQHF.

This sequence joins TRBV7-9 and TRBJ2-7, with D uncertain. Germline V gene sequence: CDR1 SEHNR, CDR2 FQNEAQ (reference sequence). The CDR3 contains 13 residues. The germline V and J ends were trimmed by 5 bases and 6 bases, with 14 bases remaining between them. The CDR3 sequence: CASSNRGSGEQYF. The CDR3 coding sequence is TGTGCCAGCAGCAACAGAGGTTCTGGCGAGCAGTACTTC.

This chain connects TRBV19 to TRBJ1-5; D unresolved. The V gene lost 3 bases and the J gene lost 6 bases, with 15 bases spanning the gap. CDR1 is LNHDA and CDR2 is SQIVND in the germline V gene (reference sequence). The CDR3 loop spans 15 amino acids. The CDR3 spells CASSMETARSQPQHF. The CDR3 region has the DNA TGTGCCAGTAGTATGGAAACAGCAAGGAGTCAGCCCCAGCATTTT.

The chain is built from TRBV11-2 and TRBJ2-5; 8 bases are shared with TRBD1. From germline, CDR1 is SGHAT and CDR2 FQNNGV. Trimming cost V 6 bases and J 4 bases; bases outside gene matches: 7. This CDR3 comprises 14 residues. CDR3 sequence: CASRFQGAGETQYF. CDR3 DNA sequence: TGTGCCAGCAGGTTCCAGGGGGCAGGAGAGACCCAGTACTTC.

This clonotype showed up just a few times. The chain carries TRBV4-3 and TRBJ1-6; D is possibly TRBD1 (5 bases). The CDR3 runs 15 residues. With 0 bases removed from V and 7 bases from J, the gap between germline ends came to 10 bases. Germline CDR1 LGHNA, CDR2 YSLEER. Written as DNA, the CDR3 is TGCGCCAGCAGCCAAGATCGCCAGGGAAATTCACCCCTCCACTTT. Protein product: CASSQDRQGNSPLHF.